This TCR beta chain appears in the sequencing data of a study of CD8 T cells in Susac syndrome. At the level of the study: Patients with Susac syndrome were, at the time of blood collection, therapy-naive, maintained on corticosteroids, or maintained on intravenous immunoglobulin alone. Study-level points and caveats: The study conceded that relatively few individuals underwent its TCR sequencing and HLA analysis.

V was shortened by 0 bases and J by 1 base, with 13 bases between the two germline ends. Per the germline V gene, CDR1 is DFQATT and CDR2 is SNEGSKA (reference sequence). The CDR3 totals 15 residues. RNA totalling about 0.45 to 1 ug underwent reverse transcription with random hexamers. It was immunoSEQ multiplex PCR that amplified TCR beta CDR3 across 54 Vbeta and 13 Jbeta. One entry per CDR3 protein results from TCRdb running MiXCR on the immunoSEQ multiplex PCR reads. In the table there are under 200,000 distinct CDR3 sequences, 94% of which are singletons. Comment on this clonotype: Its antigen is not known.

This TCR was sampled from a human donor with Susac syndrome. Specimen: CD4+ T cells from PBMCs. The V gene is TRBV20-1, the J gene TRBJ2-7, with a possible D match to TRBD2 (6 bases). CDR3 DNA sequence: TGCAGTGCTAGAGACATCCAGCGGGCGTCCTACGAGCAGTACTTC. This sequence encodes CSARDIQRASYEQYF.